This passage covers 8 T cell receptor beta chains from one sample sequenced in a study of radiotherapy plus CTLA-4 blockade in lung cancer. TCRdb's table, derived via immunoSEQ multiplex PCR, lists solely in-frame clones and lacks some. Among roughly 90,000 clones listed, about four fifths were seen once. The sample consisted of peripheral blood, taken from a patient treated with radiotherapy plus ipilimumab. The receptors were gathered from a human donor with non-small cell lung cancer that progressed on radiotherapy plus ipilimumab.

The chain employs TRBV30 and TRBJ2-4, with 12 bases matching TRBD1. J gave up 6 bases and V 3 bases, and 6 bases lay outside the gene matches. Germline assignment: CDR1 GTSNPN and CDR2 SVGIG (reference sequence). The CDR3 is 15 residues long. The CDR3 region is CAWREGTGGRNIQYF. Here the CDR3 DNA reads TGTGCCTGGAGGGAAGGGACAGGGGGCAGAAACATTCAGTACTTC.

V is TRBV28 and J is TRBJ2-3, with TRBD2 identical over 7 bases. J gave up 0 bases and V 3 bases, and 3 bases lay outside the gene matches. The CDR3 contains 15 residues. CDR1 MDHEN and CDR2 SYDVKM come from the germline V gene. The CDR3 region has the DNA TGTGCCAGCAGTTTCAGCGGGATAAGCACAGATACGCAGTATTTT. The encoded protein is CASSFSGISTDTQYF.

The chain is built from TRBV2 and TRBJ2-1, with 10 bases that match TRBD2. Looked up from germline, CDR1 is SNHLY and CDR2 is FYNNEI. V shed 6 bases and J 4 bases; nucleotides not matched to a gene: 6. CDR3 length: 15 amino acids. The CDR3 DNA follows: TGTGCCAGCAGCCTACTAGCGGGACTTTACAATGAGCAGTTCTTC. It encodes CASSLLAGLYNEQFF.

Written as DNA, the CDR3 is TGCGCCAGCAGCCCACGGACCGCCAACACAGATACGCAGTATTTT. Amino acid sequence: CASSPRTANTDTQYF. The chain carries TRBV5-1 and TRBJ2-3; D unclear. Germline loops: CDR1 SGHRS, CDR2 YFSETQ. The CDR3 runs to 15 residues. V lost 4 bases and J 2 bases, leaving 14 bases between the germline ends. Using reference TRBV5-1 and TRBJ2-3 for the parts outside the CDR3, the full variable domain is KAGVTQTPRYLIKTRGQQVTLSCSPISGHRSVSWYQQTPGQGLQFLFEYFSETQRNKGNFPGRFSGRQFSNSRSEMNVSTLELGDSALYLCASSPRTANTDTQYFGPGTRLTVL.

Remarks on this clone: This sample also contains other DNA sequences that code for the same CDR3. The chain employs TRBV10-2 and TRBJ2-2; TRBD2 matches 12 bases. This CDR3 spans 16 amino acids. The V gene's germline CDR1 is WSHSY and CDR2 SAAADI. V lost 4 bases, J lost 0 bases, and 0 bases stayed unmatched. The CDR3 nucleotides read TGCGCCAGCAGTGGACTAGCGGGAGCGAACACCGGGGAGCTGTTTTTT. Translating it yields CASSGLAGANTGELFF.

The chain links TRBV29-1 to TRBJ1-1; D may be TRBD1 (5 bases). Trimming took off 8 bases at V and 3 bases at J, with 16 bases between the two ends. Germline assignment: CDR1 SQVTM and CDR2 ANQGSEA. This CDR3 spans 13 amino acids. In nucleotides, the CDR3 is TGCAGCTCCGAGGAGGGGAGCTACACTGAAGCTTTCTTT. Amino acid sequence: CSSEEGSYTEAFF.

V and J are TRBV4-1 and TRBJ2-5, with TRBD1 matching over 8 bases. CDR3 length equals 16 residues. V shed 2 bases and J 5 bases; nucleotides not matched to a gene: 10. Germline V lookup: CDR1 MGHRA, CDR2 YSYEKL. CDR3 residues: CASSQSDRGGEETQYF. CDR3 coding DNA: TGCGCCAGCAGCCAATCCGACAGGGGAGGAGAGGAGACCCAGTACTTC.

The chain joins TRBV5-1 to TRBJ2-1; 7 positions agree with TRBD2. With 0 bases clipped from V and 6 bases from J, the junction kept 0 bases outside the gene matches. The germline V gene encodes CDR1 SGHRS and CDR2 YFSETQ. The CDR3 sequence is 13 residues long. Written as DNA, the CDR3 is TGCGCCAGCAGCTTGGGGACTAGCAATGAGCAGTTCTTC. The encoded protein is CASSLGTSNEQFF.